This T cell receptor (beta chain) was profiled in a study of blood T cell repertoires in COVID-19. The wider study: Acute-phase and convalescent COVID-19 samples originated in the United States, Italy and Spain.

Profiled with immunoSEQ multiplex PCR; TCRdb holds only in-frame clones, not every one. The sample lists about 150,000 clones; more than 75% were seen once. Per the germline V gene, CDR1 is SGHKS and CDR2 is YYEKEE (reference sequence). V was shortened by 0 bases and J by 2 bases, with 10 bases between the two germline ends. The CDR3 is 15 amino acids. This chain connects TRBV5-5 to TRBJ2-3; D unresolved. The source is a woman in her forties or fifties who had recovered from COVID-19. The sample comprised PBMCs or T cells enriched from blood (not recorded which). CDR3 sequence (DNA): TGTGCCAGCAGCTTGGGGGCCTTACCCACAGATACGCAGTATTTT. Translation gives CASSLGALPTDTQYF. The variable domain in full, completed from reference TRBV5-5 and TRBJ2-3, reads DAGVTQSPTHLIKTRGQQVTLRCSPISGHKSVSWYQQVLGQGPQFIFQYYEKEERGRGNFPDRFSARQFPNYSSELNVNALLLGDSALYLCASSLGALPTDTQYFGPGTRLTVL.